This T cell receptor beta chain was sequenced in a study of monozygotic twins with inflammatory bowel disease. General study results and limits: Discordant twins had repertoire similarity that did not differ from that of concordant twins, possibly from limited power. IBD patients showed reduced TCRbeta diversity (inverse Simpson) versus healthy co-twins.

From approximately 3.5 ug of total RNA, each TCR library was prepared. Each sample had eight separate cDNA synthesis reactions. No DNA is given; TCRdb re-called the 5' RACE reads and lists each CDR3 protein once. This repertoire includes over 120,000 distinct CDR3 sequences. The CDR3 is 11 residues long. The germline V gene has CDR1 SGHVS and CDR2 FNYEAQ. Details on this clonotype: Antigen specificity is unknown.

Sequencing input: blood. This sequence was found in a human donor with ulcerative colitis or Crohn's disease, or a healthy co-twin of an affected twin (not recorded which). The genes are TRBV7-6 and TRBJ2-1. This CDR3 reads CASSLADEQFF.